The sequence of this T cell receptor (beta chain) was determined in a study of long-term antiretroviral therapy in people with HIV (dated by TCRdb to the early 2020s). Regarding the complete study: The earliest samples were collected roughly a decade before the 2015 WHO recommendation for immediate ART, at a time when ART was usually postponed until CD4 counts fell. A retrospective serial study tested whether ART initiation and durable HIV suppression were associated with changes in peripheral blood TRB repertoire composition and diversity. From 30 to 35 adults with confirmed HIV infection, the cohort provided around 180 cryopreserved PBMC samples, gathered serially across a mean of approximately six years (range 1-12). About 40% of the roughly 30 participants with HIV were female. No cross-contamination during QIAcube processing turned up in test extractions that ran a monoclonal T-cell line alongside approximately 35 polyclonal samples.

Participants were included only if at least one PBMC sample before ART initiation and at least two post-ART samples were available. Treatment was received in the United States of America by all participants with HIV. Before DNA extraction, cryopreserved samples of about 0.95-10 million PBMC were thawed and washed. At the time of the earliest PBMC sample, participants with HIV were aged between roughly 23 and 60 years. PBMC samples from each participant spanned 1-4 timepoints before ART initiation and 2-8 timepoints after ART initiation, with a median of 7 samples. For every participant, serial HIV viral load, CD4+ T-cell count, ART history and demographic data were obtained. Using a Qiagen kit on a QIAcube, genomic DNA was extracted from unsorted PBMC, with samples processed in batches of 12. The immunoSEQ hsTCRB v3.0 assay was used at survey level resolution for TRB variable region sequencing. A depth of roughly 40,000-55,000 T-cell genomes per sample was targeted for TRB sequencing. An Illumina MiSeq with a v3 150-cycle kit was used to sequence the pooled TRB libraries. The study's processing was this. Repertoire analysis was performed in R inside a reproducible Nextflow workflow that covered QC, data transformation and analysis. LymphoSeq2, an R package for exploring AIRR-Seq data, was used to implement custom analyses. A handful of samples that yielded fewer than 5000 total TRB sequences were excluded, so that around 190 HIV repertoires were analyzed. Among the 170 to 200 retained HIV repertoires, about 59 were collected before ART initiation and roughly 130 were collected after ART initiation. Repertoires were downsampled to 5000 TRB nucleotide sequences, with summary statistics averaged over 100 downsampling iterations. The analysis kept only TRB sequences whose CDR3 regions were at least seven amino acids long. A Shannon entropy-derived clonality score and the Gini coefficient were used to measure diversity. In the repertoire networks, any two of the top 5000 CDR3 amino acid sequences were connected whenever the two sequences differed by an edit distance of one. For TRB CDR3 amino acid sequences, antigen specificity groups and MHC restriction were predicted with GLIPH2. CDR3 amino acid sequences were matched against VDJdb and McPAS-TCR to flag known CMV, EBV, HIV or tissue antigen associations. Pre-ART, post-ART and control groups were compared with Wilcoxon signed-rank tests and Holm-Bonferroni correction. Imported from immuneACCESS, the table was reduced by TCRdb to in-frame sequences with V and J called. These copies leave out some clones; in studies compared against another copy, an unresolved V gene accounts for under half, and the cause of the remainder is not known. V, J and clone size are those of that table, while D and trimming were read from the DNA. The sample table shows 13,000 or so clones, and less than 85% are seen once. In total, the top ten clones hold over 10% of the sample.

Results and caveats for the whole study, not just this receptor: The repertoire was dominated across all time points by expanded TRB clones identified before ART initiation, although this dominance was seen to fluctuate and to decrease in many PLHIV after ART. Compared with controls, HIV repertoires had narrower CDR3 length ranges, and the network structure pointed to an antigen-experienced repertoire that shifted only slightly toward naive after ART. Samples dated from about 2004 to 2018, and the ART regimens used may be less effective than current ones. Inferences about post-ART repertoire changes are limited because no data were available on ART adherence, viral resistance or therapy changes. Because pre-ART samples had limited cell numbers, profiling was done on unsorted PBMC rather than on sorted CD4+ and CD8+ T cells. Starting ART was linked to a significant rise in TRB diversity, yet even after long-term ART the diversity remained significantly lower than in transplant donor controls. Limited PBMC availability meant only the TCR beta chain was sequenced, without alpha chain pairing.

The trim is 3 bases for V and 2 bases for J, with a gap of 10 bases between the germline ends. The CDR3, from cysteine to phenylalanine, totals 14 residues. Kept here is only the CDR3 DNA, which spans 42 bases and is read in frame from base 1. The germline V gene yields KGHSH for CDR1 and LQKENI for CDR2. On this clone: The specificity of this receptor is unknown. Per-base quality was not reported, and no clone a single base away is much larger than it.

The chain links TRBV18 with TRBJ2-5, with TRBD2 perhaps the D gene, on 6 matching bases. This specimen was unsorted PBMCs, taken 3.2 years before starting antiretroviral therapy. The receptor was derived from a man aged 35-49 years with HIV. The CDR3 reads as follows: CASSPRDGQETQYF. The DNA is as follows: TGTGCCAGCTCACCGCGGGACGGGCAAGAGACCCAGTACTTC.